This TCR beta chain was documented in a study of blood T cell repertoires in COVID-19. Produced via immunoSEQ multiplex PCR; TCRdb's table is partial and in-frame only. This repertoire shows roughly 340,000 clones, about nine tenths found once; its top ten account for around 6.6%. Germline V gene lookup returns CDR1 MNHEY and CDR2 SVGAGI. V lost 2 bases to trimming and J lost 4 bases, with 8 bases between them. The CDR3 has 13 residues. The source is a woman between 70 and 85 years old with COVID-19, enrolled during active disease. The sequenced material came from peripheral blood. The chain combines TRBV6-5 with TRBJ1-2; TRBD1 is a possible D gene (6 bases). The CDR3: CASSYQGTYGYTF. For the CDR3, the DNA is TGTGCCAGCAGTTACCAGGGGACCTATGGCTACACCTTC.